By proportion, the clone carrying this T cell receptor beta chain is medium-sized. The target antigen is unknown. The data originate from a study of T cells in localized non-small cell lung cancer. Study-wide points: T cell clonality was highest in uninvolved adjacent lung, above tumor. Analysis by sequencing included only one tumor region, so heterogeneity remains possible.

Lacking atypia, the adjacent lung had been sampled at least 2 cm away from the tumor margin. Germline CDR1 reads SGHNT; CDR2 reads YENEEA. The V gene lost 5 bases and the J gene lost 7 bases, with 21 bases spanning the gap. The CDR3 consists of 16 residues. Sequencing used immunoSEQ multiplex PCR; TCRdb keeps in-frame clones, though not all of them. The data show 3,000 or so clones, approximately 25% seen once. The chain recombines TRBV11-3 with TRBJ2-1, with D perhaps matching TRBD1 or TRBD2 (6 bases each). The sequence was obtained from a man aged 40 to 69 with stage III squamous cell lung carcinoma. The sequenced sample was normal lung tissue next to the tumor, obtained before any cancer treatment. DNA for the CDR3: TGTGCCAGCAGCCGGAGGGGAGTGCAGGGGAGGAATGAGCAGTTCTTC. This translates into CASSRRGVQGRNEQFF.